The 8 T cell receptor beta chains given below trace back to one sample, sequenced in a study of blood T cell repertoires in COVID-19. Data came from immunoSEQ multiplex PCR; TCRdb stores just in-frame clones and leaves some out. The data hold about 180,000 clones, with approximately 85% observed a single time. Sequenced sample: peripheral blood. The receptors were gathered from a man in his fifties or sixties with acute or convalescent COVID-19.

A single count supports this clone. The chain has TRBV12-3 or TRBV12-4 and TRBJ2-7; 9 positions match TRBD1. After removal of 6 bases from V and 7 bases from J, the junction contained 7 bases not matched to a gene. This CDR3 is 13 amino acids long. CDR3 protein: CASSDDRGREQYF. The CDR3 region has the DNA TGTGCCAGCAGCGACGACAGGGGGAGGGAGCAGTACTTC.

The rearrangement uses TRBV2 and TRBJ2-1; D gene ambiguous. The CDR3 is made up of 12 amino acids. Germline CDR1 and CDR2: SNHLY and FYNNEI. V was clipped by 7 bases and J by 0 bases, with 4 bases between them. The CDR3 reads CASKSSYNEQFF. CDR3 nucleotides: TGTGCCAGCAAGAGCTCCTACAATGAGCAGTTCTTC.

The chain is built from TRBV7-2 and TRBJ2-7; D gene uncertain. Trimming cost V 4 bases and J 0 bases, with 7 bases left between them. The germline V gene has CDR1 SGHTA and CDR2 FQGNSA. This CDR3 spans 13 amino acids. Here the CDR3 DNA reads TGTGCCAGCAGCTCCCTTAACTCCTACGAGCAGTACTTC. Translation: CASSSLNSYEQYF.

The chain links TRBV28 to TRBJ1-1; D perhaps matches TRBD1 (6 bases). In germline, CDR1 is MDHEN, CDR2 SYDVKM. V lost 4 bases and J lost 4, with 13 bases in between. This CDR3 contains 14 residues. DNA for the CDR3: TGTGCCAGCAGTTGGGGGCGCCGGGGCACTGAAGCTTTCTTT. Encoded protein: CASSWGRRGTEAFF.

This chain uses TRBV7-9 with TRBJ2-1; perhaps TRBD2 as D (6 bases). V dropped 1 base and J dropped 9 bases, with 13 bases sitting between them. Germline CDR1 reads SEHNR; CDR2 reads FQNEAQ (reference sequence). CDR3 length: 14 amino acids. As DNA, the CDR3 is TGTGCCAGCAGCTTAGGTACGGGGGTCATTGAGCAGTTCTTC. It is translated as CASSLGTGVIEQFF. Full variable domain (missing parts from reference TRBV7-9 and TRBJ2-1): DTGVSQNPRHKITKRGQNVTFRCDPISEHNRLYWYRQTLGQGPEFLTYFQNEAQLEKSRLLSDRFSAERPKGSFSTLEIQRTEQGDSAMYLCASSLGTGVIEQFFGPGTRLTVL.

This chain connects TRBV5-1 to TRBJ1-6; 8 bases fit TRBD1. Germline CDR1 and CDR2: SGHRS and YFSETQ. Losses at the gene ends were 4 bases for V and 7 bases for J; bases not matched to a gene: 4. This CDR3 has 14 residues. The chain's CDR3 is CASSEQGANSPLHF. CDR3 sequence (DNA): TGCGCCAGCAGCGAGCAGGGGGCGAATTCACCCCTCCACTTT.

DNA of the CDR3: TGTGCCAGCAGTCCCCTTGGAGGGAGGCCCCAGGGGGGCTACAATGAGCAGTTCTTC. Encoded protein: CASSPLGGRPQGGYNEQFF. The rearrangement joins TRBV7-2 to TRBJ2-1; D might be TRBD1 (7 bases). The V gene's germline CDR1 is SGHTA and CDR2 FQGNSA. This CDR3 is 19 amino acids long. Deletions cut 6 bases from V and 3 bases from J, with 27 bases between.

This chain joins TRBV9 and TRBJ1-3; no firm D call. Germline CDR1 and CDR2: SGDLS and YYNGEE. CDR3 length: 14 residues. V lost 4 bases to trimming and J lost 0 bases, with 8 bases between them. The CDR3 loop reads CASSRGGSGNTIYF. CDR3 sequence (DNA): TGTGCCAGCAGCCGGGGAGGCTCTGGAAACACCATATATTTT.